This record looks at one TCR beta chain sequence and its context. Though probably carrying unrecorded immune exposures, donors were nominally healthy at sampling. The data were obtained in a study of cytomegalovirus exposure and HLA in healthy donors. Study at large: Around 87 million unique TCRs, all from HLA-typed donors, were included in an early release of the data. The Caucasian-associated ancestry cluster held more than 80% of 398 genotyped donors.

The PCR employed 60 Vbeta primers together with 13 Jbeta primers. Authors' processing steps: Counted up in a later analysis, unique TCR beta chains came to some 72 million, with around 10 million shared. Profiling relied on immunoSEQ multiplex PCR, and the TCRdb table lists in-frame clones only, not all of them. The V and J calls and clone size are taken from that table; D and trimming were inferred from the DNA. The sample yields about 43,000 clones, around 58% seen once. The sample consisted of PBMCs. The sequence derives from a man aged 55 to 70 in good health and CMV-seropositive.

The CDR3 here is CASSQDPGVSSYNEQFF. DNA of the CDR3: TGCGCCAGCAGCCAAGACCCCGGAGTTAGCTCCTACAATGAGCAGTTCTTC. This rearrangement joins TRBV4-3 to TRBJ2-1; no firm D call. CDR1 is LGHNA, CDR2 YSLEER, per germline. V lost 0 bases to trimming and J lost 0 bases, with 12 bases between them. This CDR3 has 17 residues.